This T cell receptor beta chain originates from a study of CD8 T cells in ankylosing spondylitis. TCRdb analysed the 5' RACE reads with MiXCR anew, one entry per CDR3 protein. This sample carries nearly 350,000 distinct CDR3 sequences, roughly 14% of them seen once, and the ten largest clones take 1.1%. The study's findings and limits: Clones linked to disease, bearing a CD8+ phenotype, were relatively rare in peripheral blood. Disease-associated clones were reportedly significantly overrepresented in matched ankylosing spondylitis synovial fluid.

Germline CDR1 MNHNS, CDR2 SASEGT. The CDR3 is made up of 15 amino acids. Trimming left V 4 bases short and J 7 bases short, with 14 bases between. Many counts were recorded for this clonotype. Its specificity is not known. The receptor was isolated from a male donor with ankylosing spondylitis or in good health (not recorded which). Sequenced sample: blood, either unsorted or a sorted T cell fraction (not recorded which). V usage is TRBV6-1 and J usage is TRBJ1-6; D is unresolved. CDR3 loop: CASSVERIRNSPLHF. CDR3 DNA: TGTGCCAGCAGTGTGGAACGGATTAGGAATTCACCCCTCCACTTT.